This T cell receptor (beta chain) derives from a study of T cell responses to AZD1222 COVID-19 vaccine. This clone is a singleton in its sample. The table came from immunoSEQ multiplex PCR; TCRdb's copy has only in-frame clones and leaves some out. The profile covers about 140,000 clones, with 85% to 90% appearing a single time and roughly 2% taken by the ten largest. V was pared by 5 bases and J by 4 bases, with 22 bases between. Germline V gene sequence: CDR1 SGDLS, CDR2 YYNGEE. The CDR3 totals 16 residues. The clonotype comes from an adult in good health. The sample in question was peripheral blood, obtained on day 0 of AZD1222 vaccination. The chain employs TRBV9 and TRBJ2-7, with D possibly matching TRBD2 (6 bases). The CDR3 loop reads CASSEEEAQGGYEQYF. In DNA form, the CDR3 reads TGTGCCAGCAGTGAGGAAGAGGCGCAGGGAGGATACGAGCAGTACTTC.